These T cell receptor beta chains were read from a single sample in a study of shared clonotypes between healthy human individuals. Using immunoSEQ multiplex PCR, the repertoire was profiled, and TCRdb retains in-frame clones only, with some absent. The table records 780,000 or so clones, about two thirds of them present only once. The sample was memory CD4+ T cells sorted from blood. These receptors were collected from a woman aged 25 to 39 in good health. The CDR3 runs from the conserved cysteine through the conserved F or W. A D gene is named only where the DNA matches it firmly. Some rows have no size entry. The others give once, few or many, or a class for an expanded clone.

>NA|TRBV28|NA|TRBJ2-6
TGTGCCAGCAGTTTATGGGGCAAAGTCGTCCTGACTTTC
CASSLWGKVVLTF
>NA|TRBV4-1|NA|TRBJ2-7
TGCGCCAGCAGCCAAGAGAGACGGGAGAGACCCTACGAGCAGTACTTC
CASSQERRERPYEQYF
>NA|TRBV7-3|NA|TRBJ1-2
TGTGCCAGCAGCTTGAACAGGGAGAACTATGGCTACACCTTC
CASSLNRENYGYTF
>TRBD1|TRBV2|NA|TRBJ1-2
TGTGCCAGCAGTGAAGAAAGGGGGCGCAGCTATGGCTACACCTTC
CASSEERGRSYGYTF
>TRBD2|TRBV18|NA|TRBJ2-1
TGTGCCAGCTCGGGACTAGCGGGACGCATGAGGTCCAATGAGCAGTTCTTC
CASSGLAGRMRSNEQFF
>TRBD2|TRBV28|NA|TRBJ2-1
TGTGCCAGCAGCCCCTGGGGAGCGGGGAACAATGAGCAGTTCTTC
CASSPWGAGNNEQFF
>NA|TRBV6-6|once|TRBJ2-3
TGTGCCAGCGGCCAGGGGGGGGCCACAGATACGCAGTATTTT
CASGQGGATDTQYF
>NA|TRBV6-1|NA|TRBJ1-1
TGTGCCAGCAGTGAATCAAGGCGGGACAACACTGAAGCTTTCTTT
CASSESRRDNTEAFF
>NA|TRBV6-1|NA|TRBJ1-4
TGTGCCAGCAGTGAACTGTCGGGAACAGTTAATGAAAAACTGTTTTTT
CASSELSGTVNEKLFF
>NA|TRBV5-1|NA|TRBJ1-5
TGCGCCAGCAGCTTCTCCGGACAAGATCAGCCCCAGCATTTT
CASSFSGQDQPQHF
>TRBD1|TRBV11-2|NA|TRBJ1-2
TGTGCCAGCAGCTTGGGACAGGGGTACTATGGCTACACCTTC
CASSLGQGYYGYTF